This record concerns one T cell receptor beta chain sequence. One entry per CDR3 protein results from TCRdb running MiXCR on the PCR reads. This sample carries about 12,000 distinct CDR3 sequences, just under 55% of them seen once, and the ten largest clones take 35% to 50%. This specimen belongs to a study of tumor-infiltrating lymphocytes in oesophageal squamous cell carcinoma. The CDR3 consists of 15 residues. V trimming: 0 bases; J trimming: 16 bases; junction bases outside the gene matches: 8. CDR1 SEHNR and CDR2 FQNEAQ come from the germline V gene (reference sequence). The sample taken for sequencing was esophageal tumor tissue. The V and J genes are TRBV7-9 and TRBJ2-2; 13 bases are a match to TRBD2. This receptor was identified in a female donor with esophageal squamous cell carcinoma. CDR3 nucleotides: TGTGCCAGCAGCTTAGCCTTTGGACTAGCGGGAGTGGGGTTTTTT. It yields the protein CASSLAFGLAGVGFF.